A selection of T cell receptor beta chains follows, all from one sample in a study of long-term antiretroviral therapy in people with HIV. Measured with immunoSEQ multiplex PCR; TCRdb has only the in-frame clones, and not every one. The top ten hold 10% to 15% of the sample, which has 11,000 or so clones, roughly 80% seen once. Here the sequenced sample was unsorted PBMCs, taken 1.2 years after starting antiretroviral therapy. All receptors come from a man in his forties with HIV. Each CDR3 is given with its conserved first and last residue. D genes are given only for firm matches.

>TRBV6-1|TRBJ2-7|NA
CASSEAEQDYEQYF
>TRBV9|TRBJ1-6|NA
CASSLGDSPLHF
>TRBV5-1|TRBJ1-1|TRBD1
CASRQTGGAVGTEAFF
>TRBV11-2|TRBJ1-1|NA
CASSLGWGSNTEAFF
>TRBV4-3|TRBJ2-7|TRBD1
CASSHIGEDRGAYEQYF
>TRBV18|TRBJ2-3|NA
CASSLLATGTDTQYF
>TRBV19|TRBJ2-3|NA
CASSIVGDTQYF
>TRBV7-9|TRBJ2-3|TRBD2
CASSPGLAGGGTDTQYF
>TRBV5-1|TRBJ2-7|TRBD1
CASSLGQGGYEQYF
>TRBV15|TRBJ1-1|NA
CATSRVLGGNTEAFF
>TRBV7-6|TRBJ2-7|NA
CASSFGQNDEQYF
>TRBV30|TRBJ2-7|TRBD1
CALDRGQGRGEQYF
>TRBV30|TRBJ2-7|TRBD1
CAWSPDRGYEQYF
>TRBV4-1|TRBJ1-6|TRBD1
CASSQAGQGAVNSPLHF
>TRBV7-8|TRBJ1-3|NA
CASSFSSNTIYF
>TRBV30|TRBJ1-6|TRBD1
CAWSVKTPGTDNSPLHF
>TRBV6-1|TRBJ1-3|NA
CASSEANSGNTIYF
>TRBV4-3|TRBJ2-4|NA
CASSQDSPDIAKNIQYF
>TRBV7-2|TRBJ2-2|TRBD1
CASSIDRVGSSGELFF
>TRBV7-2|TRBJ1-2|TRBD1
CASSPDRGQGYTF
>TRBV28|TRBJ2-3|TRBD2
CASSAGTSDTDTQYF
>TRBV7-2|TRBJ1-5|TRBD1
CASSLFGQASNQPQHF
>TRBV7-2|TRBJ2-2|NA
CASSLGSAGTGELFF
>TRBV19|TRBJ2-7|TRBD2
CASSIFASGSEQYF
>TRBV6-1|TRBJ2-2|TRBD2
CASSEARGGFSTGELFF
>TRBV7-2|NA|TRBD1
CASSAQQGDEQYF
>TRBV5-4|TRBJ2-1|TRBD2
CASSTGLAGVQFF
>TRBV7-3|TRBJ2-5|NA
CASSLARGETQYF
>TRBV11-2|TRBJ2-2|NA
CASIATGGNTGELFF
>TRBV30|TRBJ2-3|NA
CAWSVLRGAPDTQYF
>TRBV19|TRBJ1-5|NA
CASTSPGVNQPQHF
>TRBV4-3|TRBJ1-1|NA
CASSQDQWTEAFF
>TRBV27|TRBJ1-1|TRBD1
CASSLGTGVNTEAFF
>TRBV6-6|TRBJ2-7|NA
CASTPSGTFPYEQYF
>TRBV11-2|TRBJ1-2|NA
CASSLSVNYGYTF
>TRBV7-9|TRBJ2-2|NA
CASSLSGSTGELFF
>TRBV2|TRBJ1-2|NA
CASSELRGAVNGYTF
>TRBV25-1|TRBJ1-1|NA
CASSPIAGVNTEAFF
>TRBV4-3|TRBJ1-1|NA
CASSQDPRGRNSEAFF
>TRBV5-1|TRBJ2-7|TRBD1
CASSFSGQPGGEQYF
>TRBV5-1|TRBJ1-5|TRBD1
CASSLRTGVSNQPQHF
>TRBV5-1|TRBJ2-7|NA
CASNRDIGQGEQYF
>TRBV11-2|TRBJ1-5|NA
CASSLAAGSNQPQHF
>TRBV9|TRBJ1-3|NA
CASSPMVNSGNTIYF
>TRBV6-6|TRBJ1-5|NA
CASTTPGGGNQPQHF
>TRBV5-4|TRBJ1-1|TRBD1
CASSPPTGASTEAFF
>TRBV10-3|TRBJ2-1|TRBD2
CAICDSGGPYNEQFF
>TRBV7-9|TRBJ1-1|TRBD1
CASSTHRGGTEAFF
>TRBV10-2|TRBJ2-1|NA
CASSAAGSSYNEQFF